This TCR beta chain was obtained from a study of a mutant IDH1 vaccine in newly diagnosed glioma. As for the study in general: Weeks 1, 3, 5, 7, 11, 15, 19 and 23 were when patients received their eight vaccinations. Vaccination was launched 4-6 weeks after radiotherapy alone, or with temozolomide cycles.

Noted time point: week 5, during vaccination. Every vaccine dose comprised 300 ug of mutant IDH1 20-mer peptide plus topical imiquimod. The donors' diagnosis was new WHO grade 3 or 4 astrocytoma that was IDH1-mutant and ATRX-lost. The J segment lost 2 bases and the V segment lost 5 bases, leaving 4 bases of the junction unmatched. Germline assignment: CDR1 SGHVS and CDR2 FNYEAQ. There are 15 residues in the CDR3. Data came from immunoSEQ multiplex PCR; TCRdb stores just in-frame clones and leaves some out. The table lists more than 55,000 clones, approximately 79% of them singletons, with approximately 3.3% in the top ten. This clone was seen once. The antigen is undetermined.

The chain is built from TRBV7-6 and TRBJ2-2; 8 bases match TRBD2. The receptor's source is a woman aged 18-35 years with glioma. Some clones in this sample may be carry-over from other donors' samples. The sequences come from PBMCs, collected from a glioma patient whose treatment included an IDH1 peptide vaccine. CDR3 DNA: TGTGCCAGCAGCCTTAGCGGGACAAACACCGGGGAGCTGTTTTTT. Translating gives CASSLSGTNTGELFF.